These 16 T cell receptor beta chains were sequenced from one sample in a study of CD8 T cells in ankylosing spondylitis. MiXCR, run by TCRdb on the 5' RACE reads, gives a single entry per CDR3 protein. The sample has approximately 290,000 distinct CDR3 sequences, under 25% seen once. Sample: blood, either unsorted or a sorted T cell fraction (not recorded which). These receptors came from a female donor with ankylosing spondylitis or in good health (not recorded which).

The table lists this clonotype with a few counts. Written as DNA, the CDR3 is TGCGCCAGCAGCGCGTCAGGCCAACCACACGACAATGAGCAGTTCTTC. Translated, it gives CASSASGQPHDNEQFF. The chain links TRBV5-1 to TRBJ2-1; D remains ambiguous. V lost 4 bases to trimming and J lost 5 bases, with 19 bases between them. From germline, CDR1 is SGHRS and CDR2 YFSETQ. The CDR3 runs 16 residues.

The sample holds many counts of this clonotype. V gene TRBV11-2 combines with J gene TRBJ2-7; D may be TRBD1 (6 bases). CDR1 SGHAT and CDR2 FQNNGV come from the germline V gene. This CDR3 region has 15 residues. Trimming took 3 bases from V and 0 from J, leaving 12 bases between them. The CDR3 DNA sequence: TGTGCCAGCAGCTTTCAAGGGGGTACCTCCTACGAGCAGTACTTC. Translated: CASSFQGGTSYEQYF.

The rearrangement links TRBV12-3 or TRBV12-4 to TRBJ1-1; the match to TRBD1 covers 7 bases. With V trimmed by 5 bases and J by 0 bases, 3 bases remained unmatched. This CDR3 is 14 amino acids long. The CDR3 nucleotides read TGTGCCAGCAGTAACAGGGGAATGAACACTGAAGCTTTCTTT. It yields the protein CASSNRGMNTEAFF.

The rearrangement uses TRBV20-1 and TRBJ1-1; D gene uncertain. V was cut by 6 bases and J by 0 bases, with 8 bases left in between. The CDR3 extends over 12 amino acids. Germline-derived CDR1 and CDR2 are DFQATT and SNEGSKA (reference sequence). CDR3 in amino acids: CSADPMNTEAFF. The CDR3 region has the DNA TGCAGTGCAGACCCGATGAACACTGAAGCTTTCTTT.

The sample holds many counts of this clonotype. The chain couples TRBV5-1 to TRBJ1-2, with no clear D. CDR3 length: 14 amino acids. Germline assignment: CDR1 SGHRS and CDR2 YFSETQ. The ends were cut back, 0 bases at V and 4 bases at J, with 10 bases in the middle. CDR3 protein: CASSLDSPSYGYTF. The DNA for the CDR3 is TGCGCCAGCAGCTTGGACAGCCCCTCCTATGGCTACACCTTC.

This clonotype was picked up a small number of times. The gene calls are TRBV7-8 and TRBJ2-1; TRBD1 agrees at 11 bases. The CDR3 spans 15 residues. The J segment lost 8 bases and the V segment lost 5 bases, leaving 8 bases of the junction unmatched. Germline CDR1 and CDR2: SGHVS and FQNEAQ. CDR3 coding DNA: TGTGCCAGCAGCCTGATGGGGACAGGGGGTGATGAGCAGTTCTTC. Amino acid sequence: CASSLMGTGGDEQFF.

This clonotype was found many times. The J gene is TRBJ1-2, the V gene TRBV20-1, with unresolved D. V shed 6 bases and J shed 2 bases, with 7 bases lying between them. The length of the CDR3 is 11 residues. The germline gives CDR1 DFQATT, CDR2 SNEGSKA (reference sequence). The chain's CDR3 is CSAEGNYGYTF. CDR3 DNA sequence: TGCAGTGCCGAGGGAAACTATGGCTACACCTTC.

This clonotype was seen more than once but under ten times. It may be a read error: a sequence one base away is much more abundant. The chain combines TRBV6-2 or TRBV6-3 with TRBJ2-5; TRBD1 aligns across 7 bases. Trimming at V came to 6 bases and at J to 3 bases, leaving 4 bases not matched to a gene. From germline, CDR1 is MNHEY and CDR2 SVGEGT. CDR3 length: 13 amino acids. CDR3 DNA: TGTGCCAGCAGCCGACAGGGCGAAGAGACCCAGTACTTC. It specifies CASSRQGEETQYF.

This clonotype turned up a few times. CDR3 sequence reads: CASSLGFFGQGNRDEQFF. Written as DNA, the CDR3 is TGTGCCAGCAGCTTAGGTTTCTTTGGGCAGGGGAATAGGGATGAGCAGTTCTTC. This chain links TRBV11-2 with TRBJ2-1, with D tentatively TRBD1 (6 bases). This CDR3 has 18 amino acids. Trimming shortened V by 1 base and J by 8 bases, and 24 bases separated the two germline ends. Germline V gene sequence: CDR1 SGHAT, CDR2 FQNNGV.

The genes are TRBV20-1 and TRBJ2-4; D is perhaps TRBD1 or TRBD2 (6 bases each). Trimming took off 3 bases at V and 1 base at J, with 19 bases between the two ends. Per the germline V gene, CDR1 is DFQATT and CDR2 is SNEGSKA (reference sequence). The CDR3 totals 17 residues. CDR3: CSASGLKGGFAKNIQYF. CDR3 in DNA: TGCAGTGCTAGCGGGCTTAAGGGGGGTTTTGCCAAAAACATTCAGTACTTC.

This clonotype has a handful of counts. The V gene is TRBV4-3, the J gene TRBJ2-3, with D perhaps matching TRBD2 (5 bases). This CDR3 is built from 14 residues. Trimming shortened V by 4 bases and J by 1 base, and 9 bases separated the two germline ends. Germline CDR1 LGHNA, CDR2 YSLEER. The CDR3 DNA is TGCGCCAGCAGCCCGGTGCGGGGCACAGATACGCAGTATTTT. Translated, it gives CASSPVRGTDTQYF.

The gene calls are TRBV7-3 and TRBJ1-1; TRBD1 matches 8 bases. V gave up 5 bases and J gave up 8 bases; unmatched junction bases: 13. Per the germline V gene, CDR1 is SGHTA and CDR2 is FQGTGA. The CDR3 sequence is 15 residues long. CDR3 DNA: TGTGCCAGCAGCACCTCGGGCCAGGGGGCTACCGAAGCTTTCTTT. It specifies CASSTSGQGATEAFF.

CDR3 in amino acids: CASSLSWANTEAFF. The CDR3 region has the DNA TGTGCCAGCAGCTTGAGCTGGGCCAACACTGAAGCTTTCTTT. V is TRBV7-6 and J is TRBJ1-1, with no clear D. The CDR3 spans 14 residues. CDR1 SGHVS and CDR2 FNYEAQ come from the germline V gene. V was cut by 3 bases and J by 2 bases, with 10 bases left in between.

The V gene is TRBV30, the J gene TRBJ1-2; D unresolved. CDR3 length: 14 amino acids. The V and J ends lost 2 bases and 2 bases respectively, with 12 bases between them. The V gene's germline CDR1 is GTSNPN and CDR2 SVGIG (reference sequence). The CDR3 sequence: CAWSFLSGNYGYTF. The CDR3 region has the DNA TGTGCCTGGAGTTTCCTTTCTGGGAACTATGGCTACACCTTC.

This clonotype was detected ten times or more. The rearrangement links TRBV6-1 to TRBJ2-1, with D hard to call. The V gene's germline CDR1 is MNHNS and CDR2 SASEGT. CDR3 size: 14 residues. V was shortened by 7 bases and J by 9 bases, with 19 bases between the two germline ends. Here the CDR3 DNA reads TGTGCCAGCAACTTCCTTTCGGATGAAAGTGAGCAGTTCTTC. This codes for CASNFLSDESEQFF.

V usage is TRBV18 and J usage is TRBJ2-5; D may match TRBD1 or TRBD2 (5 bases each). V was shortened by 3 bases and J by 5 bases, with 13 bases between the two germline ends. CDR1 and CDR2 (germline): KGHSH, LQKENI. The CDR3 runs to 14 residues. CDR3 sequence: CASSPGASSETQYF. As DNA, the CDR3 is TGTGCCAGCTCACCCGGGGCCAGCAGCGAGACCCAGTACTTC. Full variable domain (remainder filled in from reference TRBV18 and TRBJ2-5): NAGVMQNPRHLVRRRGQEARLRCSPMKGHSHVYWYRQLPEEGLKFMVYLQKENIIDESGMPKERFSAEFPKEGPSILRIQQVVRGDSAAYFCASSPGASSETQYFGPGTRLLVL.